This TCR beta chain was sequenced for a study of beta chain features in type 1 diabetes. The CDR3 extends over 14 amino acids. V was pared by 3 bases and J by 2 bases, with 11 bases between. Germline values: CDR1 SNHLY, CDR2 FYNNEI. On this clone: The antigen remains unidentified.

Of the isolated RNA, all was reverse transcribed, and so the sequenced material was expressed TCRB transcripts. Method: immunoSEQ multiplex PCR; TCRdb's copy keeps in-frame clones and lacks some. The sample lists about 260,000 clones, around 22% seen once, with approximately 0.011% in the top ten. Broader study findings: People with Type 1 diabetes carried modestly yet significantly shorter TCRB CDR3s in all four CD4+ subsets. Comparison showed that naive, central memory and Treg TCRB repertoires appeared more similar among patients than among healthy donors. For type 1 diabetes patients, VDJ junctions showed fewer insertions and more deletions.

The chain combines TRBV2 with TRBJ2-7, with D maybe TRBD1 (5 bases). The source is a young woman with type 1 diabetes. The sample consisted of naive CD4+ T cells from blood. CDR3 in DNA: TGTGCCAGCAGTGACAGGGTGCCTACCTACGAGCAGTACTTC. Translated, it gives CASSDRVPTYEQYF.